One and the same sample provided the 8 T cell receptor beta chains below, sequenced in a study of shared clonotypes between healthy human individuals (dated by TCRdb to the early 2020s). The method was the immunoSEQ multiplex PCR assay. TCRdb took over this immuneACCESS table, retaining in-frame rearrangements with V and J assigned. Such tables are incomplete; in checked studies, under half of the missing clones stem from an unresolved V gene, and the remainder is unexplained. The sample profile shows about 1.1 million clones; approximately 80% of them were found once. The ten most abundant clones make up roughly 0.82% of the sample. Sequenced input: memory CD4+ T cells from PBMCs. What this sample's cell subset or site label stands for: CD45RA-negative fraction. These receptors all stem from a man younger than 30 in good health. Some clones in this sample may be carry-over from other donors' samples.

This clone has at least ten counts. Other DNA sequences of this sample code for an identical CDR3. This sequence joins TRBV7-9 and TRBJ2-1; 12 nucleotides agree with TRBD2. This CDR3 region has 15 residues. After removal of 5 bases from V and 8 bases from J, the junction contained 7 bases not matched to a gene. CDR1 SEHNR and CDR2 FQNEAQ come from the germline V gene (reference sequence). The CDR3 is CASSPTSGRIDEQFF. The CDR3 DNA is TGTGCCAGCAGCCCAACTAGCGGGAGGATCGATGAGCAGTTCTTC.

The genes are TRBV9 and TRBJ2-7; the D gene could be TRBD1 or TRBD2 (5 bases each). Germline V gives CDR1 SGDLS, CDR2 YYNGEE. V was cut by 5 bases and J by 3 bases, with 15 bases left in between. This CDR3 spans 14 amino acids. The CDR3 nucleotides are TGTGCCAGCAGTAGACAGTCGGAGGTCTACGAGCAGTACTTC. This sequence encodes CASSRQSEVYEQYF. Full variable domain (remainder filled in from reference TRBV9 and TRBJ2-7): DSGVTQTPKHLITATGQRVTLRCSPRSGDLSVYWYQQSLDQGLQFLIQYYNGEERAKGNILERFSAQQFPDLHSELNLSSLELGDSALYFCASSRQSEVYEQYFGPGTRLTVT.

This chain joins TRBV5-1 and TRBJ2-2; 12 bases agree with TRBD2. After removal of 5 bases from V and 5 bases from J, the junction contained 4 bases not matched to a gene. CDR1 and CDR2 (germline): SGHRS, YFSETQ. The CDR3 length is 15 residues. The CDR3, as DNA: TGCGCCAGCAGTTACGGACTAGCGGGAACCGGGGAGCTGTTTTTT. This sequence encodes CASSYGLAGTGELFF. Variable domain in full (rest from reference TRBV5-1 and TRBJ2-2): KAGVTQTPRYLIKTRGQQVTLSCSPISGHRSVSWYQQTPGQGLQFLFEYFSETQRNKGNFPGRFSGRQFSNSRSEMNVSTLELGDSALYLCASSYGLAGTGELFFGEGSRLTVL.

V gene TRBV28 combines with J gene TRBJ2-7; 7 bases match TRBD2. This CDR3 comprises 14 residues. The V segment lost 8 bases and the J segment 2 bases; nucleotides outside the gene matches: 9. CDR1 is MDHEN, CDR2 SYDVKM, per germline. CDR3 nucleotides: TGTGCCAGCTCTAAGCGGGACGGGACCTACGAGCAGTACTTC. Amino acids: CASSKRDGTYEQYF. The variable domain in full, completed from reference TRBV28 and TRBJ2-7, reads DVKVTQSSRYLVKRTGEKVFLECVQDMDHENMFWYRQDPGLGLRLIYFSYDVKMKEKGDIPEGYSVSREKKERFSLILESASTNQTSMYLCASSKRDGTYEQYFGPGTRLTVT.

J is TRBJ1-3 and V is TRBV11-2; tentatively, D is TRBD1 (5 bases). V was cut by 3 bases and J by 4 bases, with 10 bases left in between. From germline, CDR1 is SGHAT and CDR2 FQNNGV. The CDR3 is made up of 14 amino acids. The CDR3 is CASSFGTYGNTIYF. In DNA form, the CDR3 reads TGTGCCAGCAGCTTCGGGACTTACGGAAACACCATATATTTT.

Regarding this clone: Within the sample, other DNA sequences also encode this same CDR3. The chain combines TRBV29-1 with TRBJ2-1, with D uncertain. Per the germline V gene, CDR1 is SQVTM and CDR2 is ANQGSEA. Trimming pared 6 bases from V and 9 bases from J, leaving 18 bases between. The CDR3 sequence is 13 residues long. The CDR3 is CSVVASRVGEQFF. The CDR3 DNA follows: TGCAGCGTAGTTGCGTCTCGGGTGGGTGAGCAGTTCTTC.

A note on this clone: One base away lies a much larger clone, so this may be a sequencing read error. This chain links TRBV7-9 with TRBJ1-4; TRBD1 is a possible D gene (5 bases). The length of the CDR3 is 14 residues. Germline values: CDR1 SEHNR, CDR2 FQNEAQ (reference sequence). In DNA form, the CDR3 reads TGTGTCAGCAGCTCGCAGGGACGGAGTAAAAAACTGTTTTTT. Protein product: CVSSSQGRSKKLFF.

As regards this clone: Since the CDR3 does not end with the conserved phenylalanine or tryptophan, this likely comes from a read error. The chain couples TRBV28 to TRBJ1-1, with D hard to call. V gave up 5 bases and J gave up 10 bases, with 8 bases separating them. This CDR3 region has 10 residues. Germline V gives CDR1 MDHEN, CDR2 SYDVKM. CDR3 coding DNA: TGTGCCAGCAGTGACCGGTTAGCTTTCTCT. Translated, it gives CASSDRLAFS.